The 8 T cell receptor beta chains listed next were all sequenced from one sample in a study of blood T cell repertoires in COVID-19. Sequencing used immunoSEQ multiplex PCR; TCRdb keeps in-frame clones, though not all of them. The table includes 250,000 to 350,000 clones, approximately 85% detected once. Sample: PBMCs or T cells enriched from blood (not recorded which). Receptors originate from a woman aged 25 to 45 who had recovered from COVID-19.

The V and J genes are TRBV19 and TRBJ1-5, with TRBD1 matching over 8 bases. CDR3 length: 19 amino acids. After removal of 0 bases from V and 8 bases from J, the junction contained 18 bases not matched to a gene. Germline V gene lookup returns CDR1 LNHDA and CDR2 SQIVND (reference sequence). CDR3: CASSIDRVEGQGAIKPQHF. The CDR3 DNA reads as TGTGCCAGTAGTATAGATCGGGTCGAGGGGCAGGGGGCTATCAAGCCCCAGCATTTT. Full variable domain (missing parts from reference TRBV19 and TRBJ1-5): DGGITQSPKYLFRKEGQNVTLSCEQNLNHDAMYWYRQDPGQGLRLIYYSQIVNDFQKGDIAEGYSVSREKKESFPLTVTSAQKNPTAFYLCASSIDRVEGQGAIKPQHFGDGTRLSIL.

The CDR3 coding sequence is TGTGCCAGCAGTTTGGTCGGACTAGCGGGAGGTACCGGGGAGCTGTTTTTT. This encodes CASSLVGLAGGTGELFF. The J gene is TRBJ2-2, the V gene TRBV27; 14 bases are a match to TRBD2. The CDR3 consists of 17 residues. The V gene's germline CDR1 is MNHEY and CDR2 SMNVEV (reference sequence). V gave up 3 bases and J gave up 5 bases; unmatched junction bases: 5.

V and J are TRBV28 and TRBJ2-7; TRBD1 is a possible D gene (5 bases). Trimming removed 1 base from V and 3 bases from J, with 7 bases in between. The CDR3 has 13 amino acids. Germline CDR1 MDHEN, CDR2 SYDVKM. The CDR3 loop reads CASSLLQGYEQYF. The CDR3 nucleotides are TGTGCCAGCAGTTTATTGCAGGGCTACGAGCAGTACTTC.

This rearrangement joins TRBV28 to TRBJ1-4, with 12 positions matching TRBD1. The germline CDR1 and CDR2 sequences are MDHEN and SYDVKM. The V gene end was trimmed by 4 bases and the J gene end by 2 bases; junction bases not matched to a gene: 5. The CDR3 runs to 17 residues. Here the CDR3 DNA reads TGTGCCAGCAGTTCCGGGACAGGGGGCACCACTAATGAAAAACTGTTTTTT. Its protein product is CASSSGTGGTTNEKLFF.

The CDR3 here is CASSDLTGDQPQHF. The CDR3 DNA sequence: TGTGCCAGCAGTGACCTTACAGGGGATCAGCCCCAGCATTTT. The chain links TRBV2 to TRBJ1-5, with TRBD1 identical over 7 bases. The CDR3 sequence is 14 residues long. Germline assignment: CDR1 SNHLY and CDR2 FYNNEI. J lost 5 bases, V lost 3 bases, and 4 bases had no gene match.

This clone was observed once. The chain combines TRBV28 with TRBJ2-2; 8 bases match TRBD2. Germline lookup yields CDR1 MDHEN and CDR2 SYDVKM. The ends lost 6 bases at V and 8 bases at J; junction bases unmatched: 17. The CDR3 length is 17 residues. In DNA form, the CDR3 reads TGTGCCAGCAGATCCCCGAGCGGGAGTACGGGACCGGGGGAGCTGTTTTTT. Its translation: CASRSPSGSTGPGELFF.

This chain connects TRBV6-5 to TRBJ1-1, with unresolved D. The CDR3 has 13 residues. V dropped 9 bases and J dropped 1 base, with 12 bases sitting between them. CDR1 is MNHEY, CDR2 SVGAGI, per germline. The CDR3 DNA sequence: TGTGCCAGTTATGTGGTAGCGAACACTGAAGCTTTCTTT. Amino acid sequence: CASYVVANTEAFF.

This clone was observed a few times. The CDR3 bases are TGTGCCAGTAGAGACAGTAATCAGCCCCAGCATTTT. It encodes CASRDSNQPQHF. This chain joins TRBV19 and TRBJ1-5; D might be TRBD1 (5 bases). V shed 6 bases and J shed 4 bases, with 7 bases lying between them. Germline V gene data show CDR1 as LNHDA and CDR2 as SQIVND (reference sequence). The CDR3 covers 12 residues.